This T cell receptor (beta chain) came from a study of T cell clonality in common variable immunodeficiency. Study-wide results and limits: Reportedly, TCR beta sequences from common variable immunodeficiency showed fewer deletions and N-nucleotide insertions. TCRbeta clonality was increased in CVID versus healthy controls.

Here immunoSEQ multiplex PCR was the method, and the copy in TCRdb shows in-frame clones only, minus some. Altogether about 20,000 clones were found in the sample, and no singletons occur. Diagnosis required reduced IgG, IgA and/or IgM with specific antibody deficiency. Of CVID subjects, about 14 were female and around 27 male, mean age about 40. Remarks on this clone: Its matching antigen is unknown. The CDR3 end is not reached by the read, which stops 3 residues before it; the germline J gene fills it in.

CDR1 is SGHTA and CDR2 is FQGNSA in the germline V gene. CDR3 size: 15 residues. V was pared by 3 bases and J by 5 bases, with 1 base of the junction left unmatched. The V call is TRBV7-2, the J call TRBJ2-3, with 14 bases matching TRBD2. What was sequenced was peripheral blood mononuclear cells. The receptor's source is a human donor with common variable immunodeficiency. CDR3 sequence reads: CASSLTSGRGDTQYF. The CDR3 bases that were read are TGTGCCAGCAGCTTGACTAGCGGGAGGGGAGATACG.